This entry concerns a single T cell receptor (beta chain). Original methodology: Reference gene primer amplification gave estimated nucleated cell counts. The data were produced by immunoSEQ multiplex PCR, yet TCRdb's version contains in-frame clones alone and is incomplete. The V and J calls and clone size were taken over from that table, and D and trimming were inferred from the DNA. This sample has under 250,000 clones; 88% occur once, and the top ten carry less than 3.5%. The source of the sample is a study of blood T cell repertoires in COVID-19. Whole-study context: The study drew acute and convalescent COVID-19 samples from the United States, Italy and Spain. In each case, the material was cDNA or gDNA derived from T cells, B-cell-depleted T cells, or PBMCs.

V dropped 7 bases and J dropped 3 bases, with 10 bases sitting between them. The CDR3 totals 13 residues. Germline V CDR1 and CDR2: LNHDA, SQIVND (reference sequence). The chain joins TRBV19 to TRBJ1-3; possibly TRBD1 for D (5 bases). The sample was peripheral blood. The receptor's source is a woman aged 60-75 years with acute or convalescent COVID-19. CDR3 DNA sequence: TGTGCCAGTACTAAGGGGATTGGAAACACCATATATTTT. The encoded protein is CASTKGIGNTIYF. Full variable domain (rest looked up from reference TRBV19 and TRBJ1-3): DGGITQSPKYLFRKEGQNVTLSCEQNLNHDAMYWYRQDPGQGLRLIYYSQIVNDFQKGDIAEGYSVSREKKESFPLTVTSAQKNPTAFYLCASTKGIGNTIYFGEGSWLTVV.